These T cell receptor beta chains were read from a single sample in a study of vaccination effects on CD4 cells after COVID-19. These receptors have no known antigen. Produced via immunoSEQ multiplex PCR; TCRdb's table is partial and in-frame only. The sample shows 50,000 or so clones, 60% to 80% of them seen only once. Sequencing was performed on CD4+ T cells from PBMCs cultured with HCoV-OC43 spike peptides, taken before COVID-19 vaccination. The source of these receptors is a human donor who received a COVID-19 vaccine. Both conserved end residues are part of each CDR3. The order of the fields is V gene, clone size, D gene, J gene, CDR3 protein, CDR3 DNA. D genes are given only for firm matches. The size field is filled for only some rows; it gives once, few, many or a size class.

>TRBV5-8|few|TRBD1|TRBJ1-5
CASSSRDRGRNQPQHF
TGTGCCAGCAGCAGCCGGGACAGGGGAAGGAATCAGCCCCAGCATTTT
>TRBV5-6|-|-|TRBJ1-2
CASSTASGMLEGYTF
TGTGCCAGCAGCACCGCTAGCGGCATGTTAGAGGGCTACACCTTC
>TRBV7-2|-|TRBD1|TRBJ1-1
CASSFRTGDEAFF
TGTGCCAGCAGCTTCCGGACAGGCGATGAAGCTTTCTTT
>TRBV30|-|TRBD1|TRBJ1-6
CAWSGGTGHSVYNSPLHF
TGTGCCTGGAGTGGTGGGACAGGGCATTCCGTTTATAATTCACCCCTCCACTTT
>TRBV5-1|-|TRBD1|TRBJ1-4
CASSPTGAHPPEKLFF
TGCGCCAGCAGCCCAACAGGGGCCCACCCCCCCGAAAAACTGTTTTTT
>TRBV9|once|TRBD2|TRBJ2-3
CASSPTSGGPTDTQYF
TGTGCCAGCAGCCCTACGAGCGGGGGCCCCACAGATACGCAGTATTTT
>TRBV3-1/TRBV3-2|-|-|TRBJ1-6
CASSQDRNSSPLHF
TGTGCCAGCAGCCAAGATCGGAACAGTTCACCCCTCCACTTT
>TRBV30|few|-|TRBJ1-1
CAWRGRGEAFF
TGTGCCTGGAGGGGGAGGGGGGAAGCTTTCTTT
>TRBV11-2|-|TRBD1|TRBJ1-2
CASSFLGTGVVYGYTF
TGTGCCAGCAGCTTCTTGGGGACAGGGGTGGTCTATGGCTACACCTTC
>TRBV3-1/TRBV3-2|-|-|TRBJ1-1
CASSQEWGYEAFF
TGTGCCAGCAGCCAAGAATGGGGTTATGAAGCTTTCTTT
>TRBV7-9|-|-|TRBJ1-2
CASSPGRGYTF
TGTGCCAGCAGCCCAGGGAGAGGCTACACCTTC
>TRBV28|-|TRBD1|TRBJ1-2
CASSLFLHRGGDGYTF
TGTGCCAGCAGTTTATTTCTCCACAGGGGCGGTGATGGCTACACCTTC
>TRBV10-3|-|-|TRBJ1-5
CAITRDVQLPQHF
TGTGCCATCACCCGGGACGTACAGCTGCCCCAGCATTTT
>TRBV9|once|-|TRBJ2-2
CASTTTPGGTGELFF
TGTGCCAGCACCACAACTCCCGGGGGTACCGGGGAGCTGTTTTTT
>TRBV2|-|TRBD1|TRBJ2-1
CASRGDRSSSEQFF
TGTGCCAGCAGAGGGGACAGGTCGTCGTCTGAGCAGTTCTTC
>TRBV3-1/TRBV3-2|-|TRBD2|TRBJ2-2
CASSQERGAKAGELFF
TGTGCCAGCAGCCAAGAGCGGGGGGCTAAGGCCGGGGAGCTGTTTTTT
>TRBV14|once|-|TRBJ1-3
CASSQDSTTGPRGNTIYF
TGTGCCAGCAGCCAAGATTCGACCACAGGGCCGAGAGGAAACACCATATATTTT
>TRBV7-2|-|-|TRBJ1-1
CASSLTLNTEAFF
TGTGCCAGCAGCTTAACCTTGAACACTGAAGCTTTCTTT
>TRBV2|-|-|TRBJ1-1
CASSERSNTEAFF
TGTGCCAGCAGTGAACGGTCGAACACTGAAGCTTTCTTT